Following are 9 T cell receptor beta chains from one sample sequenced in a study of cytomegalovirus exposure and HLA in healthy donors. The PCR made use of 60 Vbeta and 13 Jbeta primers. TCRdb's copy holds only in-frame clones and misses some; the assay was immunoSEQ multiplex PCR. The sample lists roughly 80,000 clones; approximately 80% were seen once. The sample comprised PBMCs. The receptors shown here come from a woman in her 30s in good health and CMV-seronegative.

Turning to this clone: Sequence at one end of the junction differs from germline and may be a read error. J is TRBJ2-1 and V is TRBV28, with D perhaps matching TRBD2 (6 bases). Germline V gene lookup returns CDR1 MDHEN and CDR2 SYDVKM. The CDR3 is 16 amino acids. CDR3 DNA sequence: TGTGCCAGCAGCCCCTACGGTGGGGACTCCTACAATGAGCAGCTCTTC. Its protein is CASSPYGGDSYNEQLF.

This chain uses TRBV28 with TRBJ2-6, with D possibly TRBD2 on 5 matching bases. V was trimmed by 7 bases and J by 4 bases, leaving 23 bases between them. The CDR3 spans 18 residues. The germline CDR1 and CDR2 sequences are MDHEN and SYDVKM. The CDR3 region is CASTLSGLPRRGANVLTF. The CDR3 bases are TGTGCCAGCACCCTCAGCGGCCTCCCTCGGAGAGGGGCCAACGTCCTGACTTTC.

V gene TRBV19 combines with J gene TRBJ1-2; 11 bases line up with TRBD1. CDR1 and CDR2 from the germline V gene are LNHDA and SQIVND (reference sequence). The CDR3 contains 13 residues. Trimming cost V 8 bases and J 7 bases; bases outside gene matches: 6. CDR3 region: CASFGQGAFGYTF. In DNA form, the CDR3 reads TGTGCCAGTTTCGGACAGGGGGCGTTTGGCTACACCTTC.

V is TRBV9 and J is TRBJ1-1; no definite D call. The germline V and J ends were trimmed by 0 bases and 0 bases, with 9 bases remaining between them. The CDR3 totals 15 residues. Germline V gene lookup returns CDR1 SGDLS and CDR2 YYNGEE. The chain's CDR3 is CASSVDSLMNTEAFF. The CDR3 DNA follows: TGTGCCAGCAGCGTAGACAGCCTTATGAACACTGAAGCTTTCTTT.

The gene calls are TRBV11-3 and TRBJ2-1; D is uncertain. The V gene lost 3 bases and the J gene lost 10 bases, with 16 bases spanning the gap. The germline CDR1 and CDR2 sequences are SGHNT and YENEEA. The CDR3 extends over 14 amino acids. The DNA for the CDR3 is TGTGCCAGCAGCTTTAGCCAGTCATCTAGGGAGCAGTTCTTC. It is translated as CASSFSQSSREQFF.

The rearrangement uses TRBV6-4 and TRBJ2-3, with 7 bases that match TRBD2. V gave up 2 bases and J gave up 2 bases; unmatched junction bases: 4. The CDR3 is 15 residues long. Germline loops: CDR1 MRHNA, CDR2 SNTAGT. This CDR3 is CASSDAAGPTDTQYF. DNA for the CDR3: TGTGCCAGCAGTGACGCAGCGGGGCCCACAGATACGCAGTATTTT.

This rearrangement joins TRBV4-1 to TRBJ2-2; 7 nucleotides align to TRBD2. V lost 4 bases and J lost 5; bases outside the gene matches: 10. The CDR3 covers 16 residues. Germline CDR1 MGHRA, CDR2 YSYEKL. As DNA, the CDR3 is TGCGCCAGCAGCCCCTACGAAGCGGGAAGGACCGGGGAGCTGTTTTTT. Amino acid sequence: CASSPYEAGRTGELFF.

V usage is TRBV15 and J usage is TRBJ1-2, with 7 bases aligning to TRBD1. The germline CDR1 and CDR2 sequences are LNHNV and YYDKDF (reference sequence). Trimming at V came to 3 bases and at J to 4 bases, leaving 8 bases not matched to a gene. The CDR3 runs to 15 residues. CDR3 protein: CATSRDGQALYGYTF. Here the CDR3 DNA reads TGTGCCACCAGCAGGGATGGACAGGCACTCTATGGCTACACCTTC.

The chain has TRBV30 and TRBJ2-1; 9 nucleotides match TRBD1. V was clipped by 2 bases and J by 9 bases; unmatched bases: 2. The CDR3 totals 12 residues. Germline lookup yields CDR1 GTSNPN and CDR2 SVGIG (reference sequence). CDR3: CAWSRQGGEQFF. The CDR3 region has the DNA TGTGCCTGGAGTAGACAGGGGGGTGAGCAGTTCTTC.